This TCR beta chain is drawn from a study of blood T cell repertoires in COVID-19. Germline-derived CDR1 and CDR2 are MNHEY and SMNVEV (reference sequence). The CDR3 sequence is 12 residues long. The V end was cut by 6 bases, the J end by 0 bases, with 5 bases between. TCRdb's copy holds only in-frame clones and misses some; the assay was immunoSEQ multiplex PCR. This sample has about 82,000 clones; 85% occur once, and the top ten carry 18%. This clone has just one count. This sequence was found in a man aged 80 or over with active or convalescent COVID-19. The sample taken for sequencing was peripheral blood. The gene calls are TRBV27 and TRBJ1-2; D is unresolved. In nucleotides, the CDR3 is TGTGCCAGCAGGGCCACTAACTATGGCTACACCTTC. It is translated as CASRATNYGYTF.